The rows below give T cell receptor beta chains drawn from one sample of a study of early T cells in non-severe SARS-CoV-2 infection. TCRdb re-called the 5' RACE reads through MiXCR, storing one row per CDR3 protein. The sample lists more than 85,000 distinct CDR3 sequences; 16% were seen once. The sample taken for sequencing was whole blood. The receptors stem from an adult who was a healthcare worker with PCR-confirmed SARS-CoV-2 infection or an uninfected control (not recorded which). Both conserved end residues are part of each CDR3. Fields, in order: clone size, J gene, V gene, D gene, CDR3 DNA, CDR3 protein. The D gene is left open where the match is weak. Expanded clones are given a class, and other clones once, few, many or no size at all.

>few|TRBJ1-1|TRBV7-9|.
TGTGCCAGCAGCTTAGATAGGATGGGCACTGAAGCTTTCTTT
CASSLDRMGTEAFF
>.|TRBJ2-1|TRBV28|.
TGTGCCAGCAGCCCATCCGGGCTGGCGCGCTCCTACAATGAGCAGTTCTTC
CASSPSGLARSYNEQFF
>.|TRBJ2-5|TRBV7-2|.
TGTGCCAGCAGCTTAAGGACATCGGGAGAGACCCAGTACTTC
CASSLRTSGETQYF
>.|TRBJ1-1|TRBV5-1|TRBD1
TGCGCCAGCAACCAGGGACAGGGGGCGCCGAACACTGAAGCTTTCTTT
CASNQGQGAPNTEAFF
>.|TRBJ2-4|TRBV6-2/TRBV6-3|.
TGTGCCAGCAGTTACCCGCCGGGTCCCATTCAGTACTTC
CASSYPPGPIQYF
>few|TRBJ1-4|TRBV5-1|TRBD1
TGCGCCAGCAGCTCAGGGGGCGCCGATGAAAAACTGTTTTTT
CASSSGGADEKLFF
>.|TRBJ2-7|TRBV28|.
TGTGTCAGCGCTTTGGACGACGAGCAGTACTTC
CVSALDDEQYF
>few|TRBJ1-6|TRBV4-3|.
TGCGCCAGCAGCCAAGATCGACCTGGGGGTTCACCCCTCCACTTT
CASSQDRPGGSPLHF
>.|TRBJ2-2|TRBV25-1|.
TGTGCCAGCAGGGCGGGGGCAGGGGACACCGGGGAGCTGTTTTTT
CASRAGAGDTGELFF
>.|TRBJ2-5|TRBV10-2|TRBD2
TGCGCCAGCAGTACCGGGACTAGCGGAGAGACCCAGTACTTC
CASSTGTSGETQYF
>few|TRBJ2-7|TRBV6-1|.
TGTGCCAGCAGTGAGGGCAGGGGGGCCTACGAGCAGTACTTC
CASSEGRGAYEQYF
>.|TRBJ2-7|TRBV28|TRBD2
TGTGCCAGCAGTTTTTTGGGACTAGCGGGACCCTACGAGCAGTACTTC
CASSFLGLAGPYEQYF
>few|TRBJ1-2|TRBV7-9|.
TGTGCCAGCACCCCTGGGGCCGTCTATGGCTACACCTTC
CASTPGAVYGYTF
>many|TRBJ1-5|TRBV18|.
TGTGCCAGCTCACCGGACAGCGAAAATCAGCCCCAGCATTTT
CASSPDSENQPQHF
>.|TRBJ1-4|TRBV19|TRBD1
TGTGCCAGTAAACGTTCCCGGGACAGGGACACTAATGAAAAACTGTTTTTT
CASKRSRDRDTNEKLFF
>.|TRBJ1-1|TRBV5-5|.
TGTGCCAGCAGCTTGCTACGGAATACTGAAGCTTTCTTT
CASSLLRNTEAFF
>.|TRBJ2-7|TRBV27|TRBD2
TGTGCCAGCAGTTCAGGGACTAGCGGAACCTACGAGCAGTACTTC
CASSSGTSGTYEQYF
>few|TRBJ2-7|TRBV5-1|.
TGCGCCAGCAGCTTACGCTACGAGGAGCAGTACTTC
CASSLRYEEQYF
>few|TRBJ1-1|TRBV20-1|.
TGCAGTGCTTCGAGACTTCGAGCGGACACTGAAGCTTTCTTT
CSASRLRADTEAFF
>.|TRBJ2-3|TRBV20-1|.
TGCAGTGCTAGACCCCCTAAATGGACCGGTAGCACAGATACGCAGTATTTT
CSARPPKWTGSTDTQYF
>.|TRBJ2-5|TRBV27|.
TGTGCCAGCTGGGGCCAGGGAAAGAAGACCCAGTACTTC
CASWGQGKKTQYF
>.|TRBJ2-1|TRBV20-1|TRBD2
TGCAGTGCTAGCGAGGGACTAGCGATCTACAATGAGCAGTTCTTC
CSASEGLAIYNEQFF
>many|TRBJ1-2|TRBV28|TRBD1
TGTGCCAGCAGTTTCGGCGGGACAGGGCCAACTAACTATGGCTACACCTTC
CASSFGGTGPTNYGYTF
>many|TRBJ1-1|TRBV28|TRBD1
TGTGCCAGCAGTTGGGGACAGGGCGTAGGCACTGAAGCTTTCTTT
CASSWGQGVGTEAFF
>.|TRBJ1-2|TRBV20-1|TRBD1
TGCAGTGCTGCTCCGACAGGGGGCAAAGGCTACACCTTC
CSAAPTGGKGYTF
>.|TRBJ2-1|TRBV9|TRBD2
TGTGCCAGCAGCGTAGCTACACACGTGGCTAGCGGTCCAATTGAGCAGTTCTTC
CASSVATHVASGPIEQFF
>few|TRBJ2-5|TRBV7-2|TRBD2
TGTGCCAGCAGTATCGGGCGGGAGGAGACCCAGTACTTC
CASSIGREETQYF
>few|TRBJ1-5|TRBV19|.
TGTGCCAGTAGGGCAGACAATCAGCCCCAGCATTTT
CASRADNQPQHF
>.|TRBJ2-1|TRBV27|TRBD2
TGTGCCAGCAGTCCCGGGACTAGCGGGAGAAATGAGCAGTTCTTC
CASSPGTSGRNEQFF
>.|TRBJ2-2|TRBV3-1|TRBD1
TGTGCCAGCAGCCAGAGGGGACAGGAGAACACCGGGGAGCTGTTTTTT
CASSQRGQENTGELFF
>.|TRBJ1-5|TRBV5-5|.
TGTGCCAGCAGCTCCGGGGGGTTCGATCAGCCCCAGCATTTT
CASSSGGFDQPQHF
>.|TRBJ1-1|TRBV3-1|.
TGTGCCAGCAGCCAAGCCGCCCGGGGCCGCCCTGAAGCTTTCTTT
CASSQAARGRPEAFF
>.|TRBJ1-1|TRBV7-9|.
TGTGCCAGCAGTTTCACCTCTCTGAACACTGAAGCTTTCTTT
CASSFTSLNTEAFF
>.|TRBJ2-3|TRBV20-1|.
TGCAGTGCTAGAAGGTCGGGGGAACACACAGATACGCAGTATTTT
CSARRSGEHTDTQYF
>few|TRBJ2-1|TRBV20-1|.
TGCAGTGCTATAGGGGGTGTTAGCAATGAGCAGTTCTTC
CSAIGGVSNEQFF
>few|TRBJ2-5|TRBV10-3|.
TGTGCCATCAGCTCAGTGTACCAAGAGACCCAGTACTTC
CAISSVYQETQYF
>few|TRBJ2-7|TRBV11-2|.
TGTGCCAGCAGCTTTAGAGTGTTCGGGACGCGCTACGAGCAGTACTTC
CASSFRVFGTRYEQYF
>few|TRBJ2-7|TRBV20-1|.
TGCAGTGCTAGGGTTCCTCTCTCCTACGAGCAGTACTTC
CSARVPLSYEQYF
>few|TRBJ2-7|TRBV6-1|.
TGTGCCAGCAGTGAAGAGGGACCAAGGTGGGACGAGCAGTACTTC
CASSEEGPRWDEQYF
>few|TRBJ2-5|TRBV11-2|TRBD2
TGTGCCAGCAGTCTGGGACTAGCGGGGGGCCGGGAGACCCAGTACTTC
CASSLGLAGGRETQYF
>few|TRBJ2-1|TRBV6-1|TRBD2
TGTGCCAGCAGCAAAACTAGCGGGAGTTGGGATGAGCAGTTCTTC
CASSKTSGSWDEQFF
>many|TRBJ1-1|TRBV5-1|TRBD1
TGCGCCAGCAGCCCGACAGGGGACACTGAAGCTTTCTTT
CASSPTGDTEAFF
>few|TRBJ2-1|TRBV20-1|.
TGCAGTGCTAGAGCCCCCCCAATAACTGAGGGCGGAGATGAGCAGTTCTTC
CSARAPPITEGGDEQFF
>many|TRBJ2-2|TRBV11-2|TRBD1
TGTGCCAGCAGCCTGGGACAGCCGGACACCGGGGAGCTGTTTTTT
CASSLGQPDTGELFF
>.|TRBJ1-2|TRBV6-1|.
TGTGCCAGCAGCCCAGCGCGGAACTATGGCTACACCTTC
CASSPARNYGYTF
>few|TRBJ1-2|TRBV20-1|.
TGCAGTGCGTTGGCAGGGGATAACTATGGCTACACCTTC
CSALAGDNYGYTF
>.|TRBJ2-5|TRBV5-1|TRBD1
TGCGCCAGCAAATCACAGGGGGCCGGGGAGACCCAGTACTTC
CASKSQGAGETQYF
>.|TRBJ1-5|TRBV20-1|TRBD1
TGCAGTGCTACGGACAGGGGGCTATGGAATCAGCCCCAGCATTTT
CSATDRGLWNQPQHF
>few|TRBJ1-5|TRBV6-2/TRBV6-3|.
TGTGCCAGCAAACCCCTCCGGAGGCTTGACGATCAGCCCCAGCATTTT
CASKPLRRLDDQPQHF
>few|TRBJ2-3|TRBV6-4|.
TGTGCCAGCAGTGGGGCGGACACAGATACGCAGTATTTT
CASSGADTDTQYF
>.|TRBJ2-2|TRBV2|.
TGTGCCAGCAGTGAGACGGTGTTTAACACCGGGGAGCTGTTTTTT
CASSETVFNTGELFF
>.|TRBJ2-3|TRBV18|.
TGTGCCAGCTCACCCTCACTCACAGATACGCAGTATTTT
CASSPSLTDTQYF
>medium-sized|TRBJ1-1|TRBV29-1|.
TGCACCGTGGGTGCAGGGTGGGGGATGAACACTGAAGCTTTCTTT
CTVGAGWGMNTEAFF
>few|TRBJ1-2|TRBV28|.
TGTGCCAGCAGTTTAGCCAGGACCACTAACTATGGCTACACCTTC
CASSLARTTNYGYTF
>few|TRBJ2-3|TRBV7-2|.
TGTGCCAGCAGCGTCTGGGCCCGTGGCTCAGATACGCAGTATTTT
CASSVWARGSDTQYF
>.|TRBJ1-1|TRBV5-1|TRBD1
TGCGCCAGCAGCTCAACCGGGACAGGAGATCCGAACACTGAAGCTTTCTTT
CASSSTGTGDPNTEAFF
>few|TRBJ2-7|TRBV6-1|.
TGTGCCGCCGAGCGGACAGAGGCCTACGAGCAGTACTTC
CAAERTEAYEQYF
>.|TRBJ1-1|TRBV28|.
TGTGCCAGCAGTTTCGAGGGGGACACTGAAGCTTTCTTT
CASSFEGDTEAFF
>few|TRBJ1-1|TRBV7-2|.
TGTGCCAGCAGCTCTGGGACCCAGGCTTTCTTT
CASSSGTQAFF